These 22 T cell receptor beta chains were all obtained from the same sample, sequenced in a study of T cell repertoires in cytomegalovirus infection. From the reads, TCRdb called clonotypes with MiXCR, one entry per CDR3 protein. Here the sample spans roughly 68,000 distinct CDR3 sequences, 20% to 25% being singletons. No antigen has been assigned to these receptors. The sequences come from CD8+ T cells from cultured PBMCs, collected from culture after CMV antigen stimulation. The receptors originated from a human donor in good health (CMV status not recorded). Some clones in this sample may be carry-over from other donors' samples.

The CDR3 coding sequence is TGTGCCAGCGGCGCTCCGGGACAGGGTTCAATTCAGCCCCAGCATTTT. It translates to CASGAPGQGSIQPQHF. The chain recombines TRBV27 with TRBJ1-5, with 9 bases lining up with TRBD1. J was trimmed by 6 bases and V by 8 bases; bases with no gene match: 14. Germline V gene data show CDR1 as MNHEY and CDR2 as SMNVEV (reference sequence). The CDR3 length is 16 residues.

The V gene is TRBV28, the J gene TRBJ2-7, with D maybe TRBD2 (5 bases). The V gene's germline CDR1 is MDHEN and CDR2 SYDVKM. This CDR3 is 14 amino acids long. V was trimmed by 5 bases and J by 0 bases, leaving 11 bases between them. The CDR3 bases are TGTGCCAGCAGTCCTATGGGGAGCTCCTACGAGCAGTACTTC. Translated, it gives CASSPMGSSYEQYF.

This CDR3 reads CASSQGSGASYEQYF. The CDR3 nucleotides are TGCGCCAGCAGCCAAGGGTCAGGAGCCTCCTACGAGCAGTACTTC. The chain combines TRBV4-1 with TRBJ2-7, with D uncertain. The CDR3 length is 15 residues. The germline CDR1 and CDR2 sequences are MGHRA and YSYEKL. V was cut by 1 base and J by 0 bases, with 10 bases left in between.

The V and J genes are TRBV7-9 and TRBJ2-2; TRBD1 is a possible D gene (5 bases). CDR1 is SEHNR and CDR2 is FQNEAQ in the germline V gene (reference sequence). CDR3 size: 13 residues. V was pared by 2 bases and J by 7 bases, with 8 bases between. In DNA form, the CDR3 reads TGTGCCAGCAGCTTATACCAGGGCGGGGAGCTGTTTTTT. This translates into CASSLYQGGELFF.

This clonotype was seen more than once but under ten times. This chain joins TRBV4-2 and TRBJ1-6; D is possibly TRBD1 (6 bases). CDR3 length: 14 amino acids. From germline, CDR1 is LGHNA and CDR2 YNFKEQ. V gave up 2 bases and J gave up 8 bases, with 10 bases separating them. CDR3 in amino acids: CASSQIRGYSPLHF. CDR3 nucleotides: TGTGCCAGCAGCCAAATCAGGGGATATTCACCCCTCCACTTT.

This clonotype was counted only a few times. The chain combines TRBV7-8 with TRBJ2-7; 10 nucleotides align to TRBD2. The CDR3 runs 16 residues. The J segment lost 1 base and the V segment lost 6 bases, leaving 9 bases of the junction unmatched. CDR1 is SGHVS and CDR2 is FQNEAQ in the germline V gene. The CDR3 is CASSFSIAGGSYEQYF. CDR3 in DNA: TGTGCCAGCAGTTTCTCTATAGCGGGGGGTTCCTACGAGCAGTACTTC.

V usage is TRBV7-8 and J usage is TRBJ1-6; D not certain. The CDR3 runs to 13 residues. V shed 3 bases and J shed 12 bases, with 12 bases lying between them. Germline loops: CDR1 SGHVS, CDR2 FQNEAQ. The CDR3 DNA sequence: TGTGCCAGCAGCTTTGTATATTCAGAACCCCTCCACTTT. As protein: CASSFVYSEPLHF. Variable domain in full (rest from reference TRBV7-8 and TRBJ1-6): GAGVSQSPRYKVAKRGQDVALRCDPISGHVSLFWYQQALGQGPEFLTYFQNEAQLDKSGLPSDRFFAERPEGSVSTLKIQRTQQEDSAVYLCASSFVYSEPLHFGNGTRLTVT.

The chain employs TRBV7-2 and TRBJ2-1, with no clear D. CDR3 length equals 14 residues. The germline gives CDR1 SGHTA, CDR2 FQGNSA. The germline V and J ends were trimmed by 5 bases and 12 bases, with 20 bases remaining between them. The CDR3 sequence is CASSPTTHPQAQFF. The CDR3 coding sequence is TGTGCCAGCAGCCCTACAACCCACCCCCAAGCGCAGTTCTTC.

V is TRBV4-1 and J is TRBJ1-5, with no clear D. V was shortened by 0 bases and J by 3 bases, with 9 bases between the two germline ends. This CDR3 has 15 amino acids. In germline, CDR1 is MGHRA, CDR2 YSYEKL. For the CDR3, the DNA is TGCGCCAGCAGCCAAGATGTCTCAGTCAATCAGCCCCAGCATTTT. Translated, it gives CASSQDVSVNQPQHF.

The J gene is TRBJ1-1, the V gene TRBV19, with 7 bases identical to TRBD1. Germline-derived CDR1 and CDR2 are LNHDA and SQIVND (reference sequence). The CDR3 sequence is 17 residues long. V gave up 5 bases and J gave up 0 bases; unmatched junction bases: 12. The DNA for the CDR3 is TGTGCCAGTAGTGGGCTGAGACAGGGCCCCATGAACACTGAAGCTTTCTTT. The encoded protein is CASSGLRQGPMNTEAFF.

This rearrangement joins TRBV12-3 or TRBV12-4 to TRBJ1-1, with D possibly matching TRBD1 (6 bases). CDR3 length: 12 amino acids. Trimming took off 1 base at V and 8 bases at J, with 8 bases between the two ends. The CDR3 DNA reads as TGTGCCAGCAGTTTAGGGGGGGCGGAAGCTTTCTTT. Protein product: CASSLGGAEAFF.

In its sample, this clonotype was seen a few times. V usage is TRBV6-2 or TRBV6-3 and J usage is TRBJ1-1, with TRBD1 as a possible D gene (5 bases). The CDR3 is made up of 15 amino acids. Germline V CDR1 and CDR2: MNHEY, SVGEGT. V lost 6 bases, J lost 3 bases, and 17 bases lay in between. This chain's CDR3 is CASSPKTTEYTEAFF. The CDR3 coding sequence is TGTGCCAGCAGCCCGAAAACGACAGAGTACACTGAAGCTTTCTTT.

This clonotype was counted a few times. The CDR3 coding sequence is TGTGCCAGCAGACCGACCGGGACAGAAAACACCGGGGAGCTGTTTTTT. Translating gives CASRPTGTENTGELFF. The V call is TRBV7-2, the J call TRBJ2-2; 7 nucleotides align to TRBD1. Trimming removed 6 bases from V and 2 bases from J; junction bases left unmatched: 9. The V gene's germline CDR1 is SGHTA and CDR2 FQGNSA. The CDR3 extends over 16 amino acids. The full variable domain, its missing parts supplied by reference TRBV7-2 and TRBJ2-2, is GAGVSQSPSNKVTEKGKDVELRCDPISGHTALYWYRQSLGQGLEFLIYFQGNSAPDKSGLPSDRFSAERTGGSVSTLTIQRTQQEDSAVYLCASRPTGTENTGELFFGEGSRLTVL.

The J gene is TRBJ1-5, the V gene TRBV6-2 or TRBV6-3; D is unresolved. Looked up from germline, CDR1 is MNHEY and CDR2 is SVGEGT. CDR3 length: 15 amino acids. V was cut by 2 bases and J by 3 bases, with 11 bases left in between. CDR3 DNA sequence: TGTGCCAGCAGTTACGTGTTCTCTGACAATCAGCCCCAGCATTTT. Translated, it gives CASSYVFSDNQPQHF.

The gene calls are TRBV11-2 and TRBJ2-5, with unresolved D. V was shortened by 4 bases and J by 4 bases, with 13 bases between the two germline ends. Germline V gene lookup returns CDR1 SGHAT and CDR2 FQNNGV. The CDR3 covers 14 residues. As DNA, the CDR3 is TGTGCCAGCAGCTCCGAGGCTAGGAGAGAGACCCAGTACTTC. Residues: CASSSEARRETQYF.

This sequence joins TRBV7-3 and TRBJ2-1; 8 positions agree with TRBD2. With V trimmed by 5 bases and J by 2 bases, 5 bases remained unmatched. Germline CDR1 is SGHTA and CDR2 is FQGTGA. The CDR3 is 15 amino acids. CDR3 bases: TGTGCCAGCAGCCGAGCGGGGGCAACCTACAATGAGCAGTTCTTC. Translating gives CASSRAGATYNEQFF.

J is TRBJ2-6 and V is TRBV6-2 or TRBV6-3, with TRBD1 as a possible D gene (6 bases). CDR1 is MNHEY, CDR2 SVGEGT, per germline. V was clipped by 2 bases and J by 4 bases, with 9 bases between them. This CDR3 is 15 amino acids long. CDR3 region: CASSYDRPGANVLTF. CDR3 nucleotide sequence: TGTGCCAGCAGTTACGACAGGCCAGGGGCCAACGTCCTGACTTTC.

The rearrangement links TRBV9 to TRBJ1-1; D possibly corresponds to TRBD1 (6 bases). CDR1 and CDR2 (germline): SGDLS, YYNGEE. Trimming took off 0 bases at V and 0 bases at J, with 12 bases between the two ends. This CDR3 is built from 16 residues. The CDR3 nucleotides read TGTGCCAGCAGCGTAGGGGGGGGCGGTCTGAACACTGAAGCTTTCTTT. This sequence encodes CASSVGGGGLNTEAFF.

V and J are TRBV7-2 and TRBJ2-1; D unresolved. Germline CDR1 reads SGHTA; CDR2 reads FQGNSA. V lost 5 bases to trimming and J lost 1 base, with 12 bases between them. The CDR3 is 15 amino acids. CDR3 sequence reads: CASSQASASYNEQFF. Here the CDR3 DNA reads TGTGCCAGCAGCCAGGCGAGCGCTTCCTACAATGAGCAGTTCTTC.

Here the CDR3 DNA reads TGTGCCAGCAGCCAAGGACAGGGTTTCGAAAAACTGTTTTTT. Translated: CASSQGQGFEKLFF. The rearrangement links TRBV7-2 to TRBJ1-4, with 8 bases fitting TRBD1. The germline gives CDR1 SGHTA, CDR2 FQGNSA. Trimming took 5 bases from V and 8 from J; bases not matched to a gene: 7. This CDR3 has 14 amino acids.

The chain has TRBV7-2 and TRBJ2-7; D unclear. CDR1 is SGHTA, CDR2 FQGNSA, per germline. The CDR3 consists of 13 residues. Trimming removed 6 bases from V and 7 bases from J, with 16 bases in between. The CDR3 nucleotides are TGTGCCAGCAGTTCGACCCACGGCCGGGAGCAGTACTTC. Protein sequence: CASSSTHGREQYF.

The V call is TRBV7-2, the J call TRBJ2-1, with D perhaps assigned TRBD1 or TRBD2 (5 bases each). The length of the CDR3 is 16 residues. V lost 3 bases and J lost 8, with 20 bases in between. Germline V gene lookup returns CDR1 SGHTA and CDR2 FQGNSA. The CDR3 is CASSFPGAGSFDEQFF. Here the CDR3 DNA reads TGTGCCAGCAGCTTTCCCGGGGCAGGTAGTTTTGATGAGCAGTTCTTC.